The T cell receptor (beta chain) under discussion was sequenced for a study of T cell responses to AZD1222 COVID-19 vaccine. Only in-frame clones appear in the TCRdb table, and some are missing; sequencing was by immunoSEQ multiplex PCR. The sample has about 120,000 clones, 85% to 95% seen once. As to this clone: Its antigen is unidentified.

Between the trimmed V and J ends, which lost 4 bases and 0 bases, there was a span of 9 bases. CDR1 is SNHLY, CDR2 FYNNEI, per germline. This CDR3 is 15 amino acids long. The study, taken as a whole, reports: Seropositive status at baseline applied to only six AZD1222 recipients.

The material was peripheral blood, obtained 28 days after the second AZD1222 dose. The sequence came from an adult who received the AZD1222 COVID-19 vaccine. This rearrangement joins TRBV2 to TRBJ2-2; D possibly corresponds to TRBD1 (5 bases). The CDR3 DNA reads as TGTGCCAGCAGTGGGACACCATCGAACACCGGGGAGCTGTTTTTT. Translating gives CASSGTPSNTGELFF.